This is a list of T cell receptor beta chains from one sample in a study of blood T cell repertoires in COVID-19. Libraries were prepared by immunoSEQ multiplex PCR; TCRdb keeps only in-frame clonotypes and omits some of them. The table lists about 240,000 clones, 75% to 85% of them singletons. Sequenced sample: peripheral blood. The origin of the receptors is a woman aged 55 to 70 with active or convalescent COVID-19. The CDR3 runs from the conserved cysteine through the conserved F or W. Fields, in order: D gene, V gene, J gene, clone size, CDR3 protein, CDR3 DNA. A D gene is named only where the DNA matches it firmly. Not all rows give a size; the values are once, few, many and, for expanded clones, a class.

-	TRBV14	TRBJ2-5	-	CASSQNSQETQYF	TGTGCCAGCAGCCAAAACAGCCAAGAGACCCAGTACTTC
TRBD2	TRBV16	TRBJ2-1	-	CASSQPRALAGGYNEQFF	TGTGCCAGCAGCCAACCCAGAGCCCTAGCGGGGGGCTACAATGAGCAGTTCTTC
TRBD1	TRBV3-1/TRBV3-2	TRBJ1-2	-	CASSQGKGGTGGHGYTF	TGTGCCAGCAGCCAAGGAAAAGGGGGGACAGGGGGTCATGGCTACACCTTC
TRBD1	TRBV24-1	TRBJ1-2	few	CATSDSFTGQPSGGYTF	TGTGCCACCAGTGATTCCTTCACGGGACAGCCCTCTGGGGGCTACACCTTC
TRBD1	TRBV6-5	TRBJ1-1	-	CASNRRTGYVSEAFF	TGTGCCAGCAACAGGCGGACAGGGTATGTCTCTGAAGCTTTCTTT
-	TRBV21-1	TRBJ1-5	-	CASSKEDGQGLDSNQPQHF	TGTGCCAGCAGCAAAGAAGATGGACAGGGGTTAGATAGCAATCAGCCCCAGCATTTT
-	TRBV5-1	TRBJ1-2	once	CASSLVQSYGYTF	TGCGCCAGCAGCTTGGTACAGAGCTATGGCTACACCTTC
-	TRBV3-1/TRBV3-2	TRBJ1-6	-	CASSQGGGKSYNSPLHF	TGTGCCAGCAGCCAAGGGGGGGGAAAGTCCTATAATTCACCCCTCCACTTT
-	TRBV11-2	TRBJ2-3	-	CASSPLPAGDTQYF	TGTGCCAGCAGCCCCTTACCGGCAGGCGATACGCAGTATTTT
TRBD1	TRBV6-5	TRBJ1-1	-	CASMVGTPRGTEAFF	TGTGCCAGCATGGTCGGGACACCCAGGGGGACTGAAGCTTTCTTT